This T cell receptor beta chain originates from a study of human T cells and chemical hapten exposure. Overall study results and limits: Expanded TCR sets contained significantly more large CDR3 similarity clusters than controls. Those TCRs sitting above 1 in 1000 frequency stayed the same with DPC sensitization.

Single cDNA molecules in the library carried unique molecular identifiers attached during preparation. TCRdb re-analysed the RACE reads in MiXCR, keeping a single row per CDR3 protein. This sample has 95,000 to 150,000 distinct CDR3 sequences, with approximately 15% found just once. Time point in this sample: pre-sensitization, week 0. Indicated treatment: therapeutic diphenylcyclopropenone sensitization with weekly scalp DPC. In its sample, this clonotype was seen a few times. What it binds is unknown. This CDR3 is built from 12 residues. Per germline, CDR1 SGHDT and CDR2 YYEEEE. The V end lost 0 bases, the J end lost 7 bases, and 7 bases lay between the germline ends.

This TCR was recovered from a woman between 18 and 29 years old with alopecia areata. Some clones in this sample may be carry-over from other donors' samples. Specimen: whole blood, collected in connection with sensitization to the hapten diphenylcyclopropenone (DPC). The chain carries TRBV5-6 and TRBJ1-2, with D uncertain. The CDR3 here is CASSLEALGYTF. CDR3 sequence (DNA): TGTGCCAGCAGCTTGGAAGCGCTTGGCTACACCTTC.